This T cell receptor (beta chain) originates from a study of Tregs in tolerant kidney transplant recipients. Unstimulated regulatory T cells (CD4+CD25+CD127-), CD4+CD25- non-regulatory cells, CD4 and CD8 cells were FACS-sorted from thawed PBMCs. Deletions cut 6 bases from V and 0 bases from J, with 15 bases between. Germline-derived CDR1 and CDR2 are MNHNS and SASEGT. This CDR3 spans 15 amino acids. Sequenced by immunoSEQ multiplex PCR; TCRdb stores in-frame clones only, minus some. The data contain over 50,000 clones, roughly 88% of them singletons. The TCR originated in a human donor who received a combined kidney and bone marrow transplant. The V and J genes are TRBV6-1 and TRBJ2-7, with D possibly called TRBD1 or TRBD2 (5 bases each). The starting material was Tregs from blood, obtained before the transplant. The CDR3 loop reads CASSRWDGASYEQYF. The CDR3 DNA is TGTGCCAGCAGCCGGTGGGACGGTGCCTCCTACGAGCAGTACTTC.